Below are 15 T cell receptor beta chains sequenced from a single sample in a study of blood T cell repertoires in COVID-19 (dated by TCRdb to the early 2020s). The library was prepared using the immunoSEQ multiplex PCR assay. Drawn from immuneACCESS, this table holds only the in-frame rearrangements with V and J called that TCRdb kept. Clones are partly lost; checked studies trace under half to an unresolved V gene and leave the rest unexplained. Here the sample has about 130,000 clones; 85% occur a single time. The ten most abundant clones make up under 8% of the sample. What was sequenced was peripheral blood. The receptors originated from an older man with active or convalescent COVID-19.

In DNA, the CDR3 is TGTGCCAGCAGCCGAACAGGGAACGAGCAGTACTTC. Protein product: CASSRTGNEQYF. The gene calls are TRBV6-2 or TRBV6-3 and TRBJ2-7, with a possible D match to TRBD1 (6 bases). From germline, CDR1 is MNHEY and CDR2 SVGEGT. This CDR3 region has 12 residues. V was shortened by 6 bases and J by 5 bases, with 11 bases between the two germline ends.

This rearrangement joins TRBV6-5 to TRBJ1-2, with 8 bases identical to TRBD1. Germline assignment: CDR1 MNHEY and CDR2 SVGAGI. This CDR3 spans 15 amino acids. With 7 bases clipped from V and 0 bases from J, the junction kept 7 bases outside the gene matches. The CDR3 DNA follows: TGTGCCAGCATGATGGACAGGGTAGCTAACTATGGCTACACCTTC. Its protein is CASMMDRVANYGYTF.

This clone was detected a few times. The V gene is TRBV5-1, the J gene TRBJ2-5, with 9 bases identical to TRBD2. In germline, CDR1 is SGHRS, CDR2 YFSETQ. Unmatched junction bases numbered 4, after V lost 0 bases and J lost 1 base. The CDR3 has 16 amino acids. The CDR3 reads CASSLGLAGPQETQYF. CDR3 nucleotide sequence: TGCGCCAGCAGCTTGGGGCTAGCGGGACCCCAAGAGACCCAGTACTTC.

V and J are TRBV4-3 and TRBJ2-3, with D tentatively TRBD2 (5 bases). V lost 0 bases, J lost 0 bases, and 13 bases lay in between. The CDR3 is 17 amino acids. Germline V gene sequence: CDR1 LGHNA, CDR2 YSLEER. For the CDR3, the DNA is TGCGCCAGCAGCCAAGATTACCGGGAAGAGAGCACAGATACGCAGTATTTT. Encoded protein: CASSQDYREESTDTQYF.

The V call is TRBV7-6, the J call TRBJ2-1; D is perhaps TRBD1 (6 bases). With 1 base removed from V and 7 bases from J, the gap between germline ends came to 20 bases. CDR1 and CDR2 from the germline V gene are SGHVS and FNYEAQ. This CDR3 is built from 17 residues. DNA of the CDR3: TGTGCCAGCAGCTTAGTAGGGGACACCCTTTGGATAAATGAGCAGTTCTTC. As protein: CASSLVGDTLWINEQFF.

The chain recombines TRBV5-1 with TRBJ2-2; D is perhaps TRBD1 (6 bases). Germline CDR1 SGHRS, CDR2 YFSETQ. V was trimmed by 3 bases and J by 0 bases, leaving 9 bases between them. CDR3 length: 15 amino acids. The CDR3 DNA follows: TGCGCCAGCAGCTCCAGGGGTTCGAACACCGGGGAGCTGTTTTTT. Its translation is CASSSRGSNTGELFF.

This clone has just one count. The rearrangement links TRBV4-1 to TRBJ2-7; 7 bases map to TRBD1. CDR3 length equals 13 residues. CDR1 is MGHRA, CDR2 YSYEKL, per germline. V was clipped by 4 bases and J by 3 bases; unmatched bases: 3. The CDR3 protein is CASSPQGNYEQYF. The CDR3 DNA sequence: TGCGCCAGCAGCCCACAGGGGAACTACGAGCAGTACTTC.

The CDR3 bases are TGTGCCAGCAGTTACGGCAGGCCTACCGGGGAGCTGTTTTTT. It encodes CASSYGRPTGELFF. This chain connects TRBV6-5 to TRBJ2-2; no firm D call. CDR1 and CDR2 from the germline V gene are MNHEY and SVGAGI. V lost 2 bases to trimming and J lost 5 bases, with 9 bases between them. CDR3 length equals 14 residues.

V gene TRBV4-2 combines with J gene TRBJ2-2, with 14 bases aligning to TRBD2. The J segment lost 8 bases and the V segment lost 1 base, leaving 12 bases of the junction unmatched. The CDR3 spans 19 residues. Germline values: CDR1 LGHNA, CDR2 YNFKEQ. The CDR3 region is CASSQVSAGLAGVAGELFF. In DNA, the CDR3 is TGTGCCAGCAGCCAAGTTTCCGCGGGACTAGCGGGGGTTGCGGGGGAGCTGTTTTTT.

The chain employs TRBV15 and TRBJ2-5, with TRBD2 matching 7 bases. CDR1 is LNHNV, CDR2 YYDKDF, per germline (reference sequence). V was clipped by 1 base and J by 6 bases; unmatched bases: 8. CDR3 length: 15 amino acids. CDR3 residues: CATSRGTSAGKTQYF. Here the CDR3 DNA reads TGTGCCACCAGCAGAGGAACTAGCGCGGGGAAGACCCAGTACTTC.

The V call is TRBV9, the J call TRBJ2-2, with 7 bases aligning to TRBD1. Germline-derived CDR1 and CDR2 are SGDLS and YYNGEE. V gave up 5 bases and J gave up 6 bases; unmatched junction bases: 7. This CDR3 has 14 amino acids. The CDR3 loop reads CASRTGQMAGELFF. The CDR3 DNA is TGTGCCAGCAGAACGGGACAGATGGCCGGGGAGCTGTTTTTT.

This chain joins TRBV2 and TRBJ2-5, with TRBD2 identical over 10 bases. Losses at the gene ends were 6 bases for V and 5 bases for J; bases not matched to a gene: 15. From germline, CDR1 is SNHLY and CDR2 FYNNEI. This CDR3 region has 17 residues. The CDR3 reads CASRLGLAARGTETQYF. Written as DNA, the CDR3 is TGTGCCAGCAGACTCGGACTAGCGGCACGTGGCACGGAGACCCAGTACTTC.

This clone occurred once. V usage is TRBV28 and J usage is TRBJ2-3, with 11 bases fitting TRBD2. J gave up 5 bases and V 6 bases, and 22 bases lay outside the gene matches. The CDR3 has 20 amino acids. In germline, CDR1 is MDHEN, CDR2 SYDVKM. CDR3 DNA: TGTGCCAGCAGCCTCACAGGACTTCGGACTAGCGGGCTTCCCCTAGATACGCAGTATTTT. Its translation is CASSLTGLRTSGLPLDTQYF. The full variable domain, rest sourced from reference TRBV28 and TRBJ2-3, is DVKVTQSSRYLVKRTGEKVFLECVQDMDHENMFWYRQDPGLGLRLIYFSYDVKMKEKGDIPEGYSVSREKKERFSLILESASTNQTSMYLCASSLTGLRTSGLPLDTQYFGPGTRLTVL.

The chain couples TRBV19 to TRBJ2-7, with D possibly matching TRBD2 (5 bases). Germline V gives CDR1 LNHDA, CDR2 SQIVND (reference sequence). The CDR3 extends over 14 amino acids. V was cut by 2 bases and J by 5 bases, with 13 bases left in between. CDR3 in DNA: TGTGCCAGTAGTATAAGTACCCTAGCCCACGAGCAGTACTTC. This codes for CASSISTLAHEQYF. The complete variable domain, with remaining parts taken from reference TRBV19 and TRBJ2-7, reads DGGITQSPKYLFRKEGQNVTLSCEQNLNHDAMYWYRQDPGQGLRLIYYSQIVNDFQKGDIAEGYSVSREKKESFPLTVTSAQKNPTAFYLCASSISTLAHEQYFGPGTRLTVT.

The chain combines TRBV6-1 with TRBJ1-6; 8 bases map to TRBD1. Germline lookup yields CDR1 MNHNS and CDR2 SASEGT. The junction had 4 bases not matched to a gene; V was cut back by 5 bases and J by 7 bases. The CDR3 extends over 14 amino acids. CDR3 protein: CASSTGGVNSPLHF. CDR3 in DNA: TGTGCCAGCAGTACAGGGGGGGTCAATTCACCCCTCCACTTT.